The table lists the clone carrying this T cell receptor beta chain with a few counts. The antigen remains undetermined. The extraction recovered at least 5 micrograms of total RNA per sample. This sample was included in a study of blood T cells in healthy people across ages. The use of a sample-barcoded 5' primer and a J-beta primer mix characterized a second PCR of roughly 7 to 11 cycles. Each cDNA molecule, via a template-switch adaptor with 12 random nucleotides, was tagged. Per-sample output comprised a minimum of 3 million paired-end reads containing CDR3. MiXCR was run by TCRdb on the 5' RACE reads, yielding one entry per CDR3 protein. The table shows 1.5 million to 2 million distinct CDR3 sequences, with 25% to 30% occurring only once. The CDR3 is made up of 13 amino acids. CDR1 is SGHTS and CDR2 is YDEGEE in the germline V gene. Deletions cut 6 bases from V and 10 bases from J, with 16 bases between.

General study findings and limits: There was no known CMV status for donors, so expanded clonotype changes were possibly confounded.

The sequence was collected from a woman in her 30s in good health. The J gene is TRBJ1-4, the V gene TRBV5-8; D gene uncertain. The sequenced sample was blood. CDR3 bases: TGTGCCAGCACGGGTGCCCCCCTGGGAAAACTGTTTTTT. This translates into CASTGAPLGKLFF.